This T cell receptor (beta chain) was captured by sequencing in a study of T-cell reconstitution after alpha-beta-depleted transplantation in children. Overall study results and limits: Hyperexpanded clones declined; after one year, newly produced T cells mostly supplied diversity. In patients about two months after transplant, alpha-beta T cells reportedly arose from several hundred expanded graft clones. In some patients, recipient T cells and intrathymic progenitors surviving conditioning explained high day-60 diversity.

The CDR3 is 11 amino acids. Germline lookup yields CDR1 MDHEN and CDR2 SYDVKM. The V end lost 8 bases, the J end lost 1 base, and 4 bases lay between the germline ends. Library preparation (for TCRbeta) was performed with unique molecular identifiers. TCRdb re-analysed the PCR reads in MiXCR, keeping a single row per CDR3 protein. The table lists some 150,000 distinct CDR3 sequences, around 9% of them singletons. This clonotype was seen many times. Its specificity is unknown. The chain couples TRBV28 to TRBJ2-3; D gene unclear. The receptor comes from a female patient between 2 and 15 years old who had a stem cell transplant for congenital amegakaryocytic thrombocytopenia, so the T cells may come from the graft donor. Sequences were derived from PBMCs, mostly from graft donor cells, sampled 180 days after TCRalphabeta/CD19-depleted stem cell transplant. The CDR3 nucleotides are TGTGCCAGCGGCCGCACAGATACGCAGTATTTT. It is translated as CASGRTDTQYF. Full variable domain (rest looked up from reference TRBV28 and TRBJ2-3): DVKVTQSSRYLVKRTGEKVFLECVQDMDHENMFWYRQDPGLGLRLIYFSYDVKMKEKGDIPEGYSVSREKKERFSLILESASTNQTSMYLCASGRTDTQYFGPGTRLTVL.